Sequencing of this T cell receptor (beta chain) was carried out in a study of CD8+CD57+ T cells in acquired aplastic anemia (dated by TCRdb to the late 2010s). The study in broad terms: A mean of about 3.2 ug of DNA, ranging from roughly 0.2 to 30 ug, was extracted from sorted CD4+ and CD8+ cells. Healthy donor samples averaged about 10 million reads for CD4+ and 11.0 million for CD8+ cells.

To note about this clonotype: The antigen this receptor binds is unknown. No base quality information exists; no much larger clone differs at one position.

TCR repertoires of sorted CD4+ and CD8+ blood T cells from severe aplastic anemia patients and healthy subjects were deep-sequenced in the study. Ficoll-Paque density gradient centrifugation was used to isolate peripheral blood mononuclear cells. Before DNA extraction, CD4+ and CD8+ T cells were sorted by FACS or by magnetic beads. Genomic DNA served as template for TCR beta VDJ combination and CDR3 sequence profiling. TCR repertoire sequencing was run on an Illumina HiSeq 2000. Regarding the original processing steps: TRBV/TRBJ rearrangement plots, CDR3 size and DJ length profiles, and Simpson's diversity index were used to evaluate the repertoires. The immunodominant clone was defined as the most abundant DNA sequence in deep sequencing data. CDR3 amino acid sequences were screened for sharing across subjects and compared with published repertoires and the VDJdb database. The public sequencing data were trimmed at Q25 with fastp and processed into clonotypes with MiXCR by TCRdb, which kept only in-frame beta chains. Entries are consolidated by CDR3 protein sequence, retaining the most common genes and DNA. TCRdb, rather than the study authors, made the V and J calls. The sample table holds 400,000 to 450,000 distinct CDR3 sequences, of which about two thirds were seen once. The biggest ten clones account for 3% to 5% of the sample.

CDR1 and CDR2 are drawn from the germline V gene: SGHTA, FQGNSA. Trimming at the junction amounts to 10 bases on V and 2 bases on J, and the germline ends lie 15 bases apart. The CDR3, cysteine through phenylalanine, is 14 amino acids long. Of all the DNA, just the CDR3 is kept, 42 bases in frame from base 1. Results the study describes overall, beyond this receptor: CD8+ Simpson's diversity did not differ significantly between patients and healthy controls (P=0.060). Although 25 to 30 CD8+ CDR3 sequences were shared by patients and controls, these sequences appeared highly expressed in patients and within the immunodominant clones of patients.

Material for sequencing was sorted CD4+, CD8+, or CD8+CD57+ T cells (not recorded which) from PBMCs. This clonotype originated in a human donor in good health, serving as a control. The rearranged chain carries TRBV7-2 and TRBJ1-5; the D gene is possibly TRBD1, with 5 bases matching. The DNA reads TGTGCCACCAGGTTCAGGGACGGCAATCAGCCCCAGCATTTT. Its amino acids are CATRFRDGNQPQHF. The full variable domain, completed from the reference TRBV7-2 and TRBJ1-5 proteins outside the CDR3, reads GAGVSQSPSNKVTEKGKDVELRCDPISGHTALYWYRQSLGQGLEFLIYFQGNSAPDKSGLPSDRFSAERTGGSVSTLTIQRTQQEDSAVYLCATRFRDGNQPQHFGDGTRLSIL.